A single sample gave rise to the 10 T cell receptor beta chains below, sequenced in a study of graft-versus-host responses after intestinal transplantation. The method was immunoSEQ multiplex PCR; TCRdb's version includes in-frame clones alone and lacks a portion of them. In the table there are under 80,000 clones, 92% of which are singletons. The material sequenced was PBMCs, taken 98 days after intestinal transplantation. The receptors shown here come from a human patient who received an intestinal transplant, so some T cells may come from the graft donor.

The V and J genes are TRBV28 and TRBJ1-1; possible D gene TRBD1, 6 bases. CDR3 size: 15 residues. The germline gives CDR1 MDHEN, CDR2 SYDVKM. The germline V and J ends were trimmed by 8 bases and 4 bases, with 20 bases remaining between them. The CDR3, as DNA: TGTGCCAGCCAAGACAGGCCACCCCGGAGCACTGAAGCTTTCTTT. This gives the protein CASQDRPPRSTEAFF.

V usage is TRBV5-3 and J usage is TRBJ2-2, with TRBD1 matching over 9 bases. TRBV5-3 is an ORF, with its function uncertain. Losses at the gene ends were 6 bases for V and 6 bases for J; bases not matched to a gene: 12. The CDR3 has 16 residues. The CDR3 DNA reads as TGTGCCAGAATCCTTTTGCCGGGACAGGGTCCCGGGGAGCTGTTTTTT. Protein sequence: CARILLPGQGPGELFF.

Only one count was recorded for this clone. The V and J genes are TRBV4-1 and TRBJ1-2; D is unresolved. CDR1 is MGHRA and CDR2 is YSYEKL in the germline V gene. Trimming left V 1 base short and J 7 bases short, with 7 bases between. This CDR3 region has 12 residues. Here the CDR3 reads CASSQVGGGYTF. The CDR3 DNA sequence: TGCGCCAGCAGCCAAGTAGGCGGTGGCTACACCTTC.

This chain connects TRBV4-1 to TRBJ2-1, with TRBD1 identical over 9 bases. Germline CDR1 MGHRA, CDR2 YSYEKL. The J segment lost 10 bases and the V segment lost 3 bases, leaving 13 bases of the junction unmatched. This CDR3 has 16 amino acids. This CDR3 reads CASSHPGQGAVGEQFF. CDR3 DNA: TGCGCCAGCAGCCACCCGGGACAGGGAGCGGTCGGGGAGCAGTTCTTC.

The chain joins TRBV27 to TRBJ2-7, with D possibly TRBD2 on 5 matching bases. V dropped 3 bases and J dropped 2 bases, with 11 bases sitting between them. Germline lookup yields CDR1 MNHEY and CDR2 SMNVEV (reference sequence). The CDR3 runs to 14 residues. The DNA for the CDR3 is TGTGCCAGCAGTTTGAGTAGCGCAGCCTACGAGCAGTACTTC. Its translation is CASSLSSAAYEQYF.

The chain carries TRBV2 and TRBJ2-3; 12 bases match TRBD2. J lost 4 bases, V lost 5 bases, and 7 bases had no gene match. The V gene's germline CDR1 is SNHLY and CDR2 FYNNEI. There are 16 residues in the CDR3. CDR3 DNA: TGTGCCAGCAGTTCTAGCGGGAGGGCCATTTCAGATACGCAGTATTTT. Protein sequence: CASSSSGRAISDTQYF.

The chain couples TRBV6-1 to TRBJ2-1; 7 bases are shared with TRBD2. CDR1 MNHNS and CDR2 SASEGT come from the germline V gene. This CDR3 comprises 14 residues. The junction had 9 bases not matched to a gene; V was cut back by 7 bases and J by 6 bases. CDR3 coding DNA: TGTGCCAGCACTGGGAGGGCCGAAGGCAATGAGCAGTTCTTC. It yields the protein CASTGRAEGNEQFF.

The V and J genes are TRBV14 and TRBJ1-2; 7 bases are shared with TRBD1. J was trimmed by 3 bases and V by 5 bases; bases with no gene match: 6. Germline lookup yields CDR1 SGHDN and CDR2 FVKESK. CDR3 length equals 14 residues. The CDR3 DNA sequence: TGTGCCAGCAGCTTCCGTACAGGGGACTATGGCTACACCTTC. It yields the protein CASSFRTGDYGYTF. The variable domain in full, with the rest retrieved from reference TRBV14 and TRBJ1-2, is EAGVTQFPSHSVIEKGQTVTLRCDPISGHDNLYWYRRVMGKEIKFLLHFVKESKQDESGMPNNRFLAERTGGTYSTLKVQPAELEDSGVYFCASSFRTGDYGYTFGSGTRLTVV.

V usage is TRBV21-1 and J usage is TRBJ2-2; the table's D call, TRBD1, was not checked against the DNA. TRBV21-1 represents a pseudogene. This CDR3 spans 18 amino acids. CDR3 nucleotide sequence: TGTGCCAGCAGCAAAGGGTCGGGCGCAGGGGGCCCACCCGGGGAGCTGTTTTTT. Translated: CASSKGSGAGGPPGELFF.

The V gene is TRBV28, the J gene TRBJ1-1; D is unclear. Germline CDR1 and CDR2: MDHEN and SYDVKM. V lost 1 base and J 1 base, leaving 7 bases between the germline ends. The CDR3 loop spans 14 amino acids. The CDR3 bases are TGTGCCAGCAGTTTATTAGGCCCGAACACTGAAGCTTTCTTT. It codes for CASSLLGPNTEAFF.